This TCR beta chain was identified in a study of shared clonotypes between healthy human individuals. Study in general: The donor pool was made up of two women and three men aged 18 to 49.

Unmatched junction bases numbered 6, after V lost 3 bases and J lost 6 bases. The CDR3 is 13 residues long. Per germline, CDR1 GTSNPN and CDR2 SVGIG (reference sequence). Genomic DNA per cell subset filled all wells of several immunoSEQ plates. The table came from immunoSEQ multiplex PCR; TCRdb's copy has only in-frame clones and leaves some out. The data contain approximately 980,000 clones, around three quarters of them singletons. Division of CD4+ cells produced a CD45RA+ naive subset and a CD45RA-negative memory subset. Study-level results: The expectation was that sequencing depth would affect clonotype sharing among donors.

This clone turned up a few times. As yet, its antigen is unknown. The sample holds other DNA sequences that translate to the same CDR3. This sequence was found in a man aged 18 to 29 in good health. V is TRBV30 and J is TRBJ1-2, with TRBD1 matching over 8 bases. The sample taken for sequencing was memory CD4+ T cells sorted from blood. Subset denoted: CD45RA-negative fraction. The CDR3 nucleotides read TGTGCCTGGAGAGGCCAGGGGGCTGATGGCTACACCTTC. Residues: CAWRGQGADGYTF.